Below are 9 T cell receptor beta chains sequenced from a single sample in a study of blood T cell repertoires in COVID-19. Profiled with immunoSEQ multiplex PCR; TCRdb holds only in-frame clones, not every one. Of approximately 390,000 clones in the sample, 88% are singletons; the top ten hold approximately 2.1%. Specimen: PBMCs or T cells enriched from blood (not recorded which). These receptors all stem from a woman aged 40 to 50 with acute COVID-19.

This clone showed up just once. This chain joins TRBV5-5 and TRBJ1-2, with D possibly TRBD1 on 6 matching bases. Germline V gene data show CDR1 as SGHKS and CDR2 as YYEKEE (reference sequence). Trimming stripped 4 bases from V and 0 bases from J, with 10 bases between. The CDR3 loop spans 14 amino acids. The CDR3 DNA sequence: TGTGCCAGCAGCCGGGACACCACTAACTATGGCTACACCTTC. Encoded protein: CASSRDTTNYGYTF.

This rearrangement joins TRBV9 to TRBJ1-6; 7 bases agree with TRBD1. The ends lost 3 bases at V and 8 bases at J; junction bases unmatched: 8. Germline V gene sequence: CDR1 SGDLS, CDR2 YYNGEE. The CDR3 loop spans 15 amino acids. As DNA, the CDR3 is TGTGCCAGCAGCGACTCGACAGGGTGGGATTCACCCCTCCACTTT. The encoded protein is CASSDSTGWDSPLHF.

This rearrangement joins TRBV19 to TRBJ1-1; D ambiguous. Germline loops: CDR1 LNHDA, CDR2 SQIVND (reference sequence). V shed 7 bases and J shed 1 base, with 13 bases lying between them. The CDR3 runs to 14 residues. The CDR3 bases are TGTGCCAGTACGACGGCGCCAGGGAACACTGAAGCTTTCTTT. It is translated as CASTTAPGNTEAFF.

The V call is TRBV10-3, the J call TRBJ2-7; the D gene is possibly TRBD1 (6 bases). The CDR3 runs 14 residues. The V and J ends lost 4 bases and 2 bases respectively, with 12 bases between them. CDR1 is ENHRY and CDR2 is SYGVKD in the germline V gene. The CDR3, as DNA: TGTGCCATCAGTGCGAGGGACACAGCCTACGAGCAGTACTTC. Translating it yields CAISARDTAYEQYF.

CDR3 coding DNA: TGCGCCAGCCGTCAAGGGGGAGCTGGGGCCAACGTCCTGACTTTC. It specifies CASRQGGAGANVLTF. The V call is TRBV5-1, the J call TRBJ2-6; possible D gene TRBD1, 6 bases. Per the germline V gene, CDR1 is SGHRS and CDR2 is YFSETQ. The CDR3 runs 15 residues. Deletions cut 7 bases from V and 2 bases from J, with 13 bases between.

V usage is TRBV7-8 and J usage is TRBJ1-1; D call uncertain. V was trimmed by 1 base and J by 0 bases, leaving 9 bases between them. From germline, CDR1 is SGHVS and CDR2 FQNEAQ. This CDR3 has 15 amino acids. The CDR3 bases are TGTGCCAGCAGCTTAGTCGGAGGTTTGAACACTGAAGCTTTCTTT. This gives the protein CASSLVGGLNTEAFF.

V is TRBV9 and J is TRBJ2-6; D call uncertain. The germline CDR1 and CDR2 sequences are SGDLS and YYNGEE. This CDR3 spans 15 amino acids. V dropped 3 bases and J dropped 4 bases, with 11 bases sitting between them. The CDR3 nucleotides read TGTGCCAGCAGCGGCATCAAAACAGGGGCCAACGTCCTGACTTTC. It translates to CASSGIKTGANVLTF. The entire variable domain, with the rest obtained from reference TRBV9 and TRBJ2-6, is as follows: DSGVTQTPKHLITATGQRVTLRCSPRSGDLSVYWYQQSLDQGLQFLIQYYNGEERAKGNILERFSAQQFPDLHSELNLSSLELGDSALYFCASSGIKTGANVLTFGAGSRLTVL.

The chain couples TRBV24-1 to TRBJ2-7, with D perhaps matching TRBD1 (6 bases). CDR3 length equals 21 residues. Looked up from germline, CDR1 is KGHDR and CDR2 is SFDVKD. Trimming pared 3 bases from V and 3 bases from J, leaving 32 bases between. CDR3 nucleotide sequence: TGTGCCACCAGTGATCCTGGCCCCCGAGCAGGGGTTTATAGACCTCGCTACGAGCAGTACTTC. Translation gives CATSDPGPRAGVYRPRYEQYF.

The chain recombines TRBV5-1 with TRBJ1-2; D is ambiguous. Germline V gives CDR1 SGHRS, CDR2 YFSETQ. V was trimmed by 4 bases and J by 3 bases, leaving 7 bases between them. CDR3 length: 12 amino acids. In nucleotides, the CDR3 is TGCGCCAGCAGCACGAGGGACTATGGCTACACCTTC. Amino acid sequence: CASSTRDYGYTF.